Listed below are T cell receptor beta chains from one sample, sequenced in a study of blood T cell repertoires in COVID-19. The repertoire was sequenced with immunoSEQ multiplex PCR; TCRdb's copy has only in-frame clones and lacks some. The sample carries more than 85,000 clones, 70% to 90% recorded once. The sequenced material came from peripheral blood. These receptors were obtained from a man aged 70-80 years with acute or convalescent COVID-19. The CDR3 runs from the conserved cysteine through the conserved F or W. A D gene is named only where the DNA matches it firmly. Expanded clones get a size class; other rows say once, few or many, or leave the size out.

TRBV5-4	NA	NA	TRBJ2-3	CASSLKAGTDTQYF	TGTGCCAGCAGCTTAAAAGCGGGCACAGATACGCAGTATTTT
TRBV6-5	TRBD1	NA	TRBJ1-3	CASSLDRPPGNTIYF	TGTGCCAGCAGCCTGGACAGGCCGCCGGGAAACACCATATATTTT
TRBV4-1	NA	NA	TRBJ1-6	CASSLTRELDNSPLHF	TGCGCCAGCAGCCTTACGCGGGAGTTGGATAATTCACCCCTCCACTTT
TRBV27	NA	NA	TRBJ2-5	CASSLRARETQYF	TGTGCCAGCAGTTTACGAGCTCGGGAGACCCAGTACTTC
TRBV15	NA	NA	TRBJ2-5	CATSREAGNLKTQYF	TGTGCCACCAGCAGAGAGGCAGGGAATCTGAAGACCCAGTACTTC
TRBV7-3	NA	NA	TRBJ2-2	CASSHGLNTGELFF	TGTGCCAGCAGCCACGGACTGAACACCGGGGAGCTGTTTTTT
TRBV10-2	TRBD1	NA	TRBJ1-1	CASSDPGTDIMNTEAFF	TGCGCCAGCAGTGATCCCGGGACAGATATAATGAACACTGAAGCTTTCTTT
TRBV15	NA	NA	TRBJ2-1	CATSRDSGGYNEQFF	TGTGCCACCAGCAGAGACTCCGGGGGTTACAATGAGCAGTTCTTC
TRBV4-2	NA	NA	TRBJ2-3	CATLLAPGSDTQYF	TGTGCCACCTTACTAGCCCCGGGCTCAGATACGCAGTATTTT
TRBV2	TRBD1	once	TRBJ2-7	CASSANRGSRINYEQYF	TGTGCCAGCAGTGCTAACAGGGGATCGCGTATAAACTACGAGCAGTACTTC
TRBV5-1	TRBD2	NA	TRBJ2-2	CASSALAGGNTGELFF	TGCGCCAGCAGCGCTCTAGCGGGGGGCAACACCGGGGAGCTGTTTTTT
TRBV6-2/TRBV6-3	NA	NA	TRBJ1-1	CASSYDRGTEAFF	TGTGCCAGCAGTTACGACCGAGGGACTGAAGCTTTCTTT
TRBV6-1	TRBD1	once	TRBJ1-5	CASSEARQGGQPQHF	TGTGCCAGCAGTGAAGCGCGGCAGGGGGGCCAGCCCCAGCATTTT
TRBV5-1	NA	NA	TRBJ1-2	CASSLQANYGYTF	TGCGCCAGCAGCTTACAGGCTAACTATGGCTACACCTTC
TRBV7-8	TRBD1	NA	TRBJ1-1	CASRGTAAEAFF	TGTGCCAGCCGGGGGACAGCGGCTGAAGCTTTCTTT
TRBV28	NA	NA	TRBJ1-3	CASSLAGTGNTIYF	TGTGCCAGCAGTTTAGCGGGAACTGGAAACACCATATATTTT
TRBV5-1	TRBD1	NA	TRBJ2-3	CASSPGTGNLDTQYF	TGCGCCAGCAGCCCCGGGACAGGGAATTTGGATACGCAGTATTTT
TRBV5-6	NA	NA	TRBJ2-3	CASSLEGRVTDTQYF	TGTGCCAGCAGCTTGGAAGGCAGGGTCACAGATACGCAGTATTTT
TRBV13	TRBD1	NA	TRBJ2-7	CASSSPGTGEIDEQYF	TGTGCCAGCAGCTCCCCCGGGACAGGGGAGATCGACGAGCAGTACTTC
TRBV5-1	NA	NA	TRBJ2-2	CASSLDGNLNTGELFF	TGCGCCAGCAGCTTGGACGGGAACCTGAACACCGGGGAGCTGTTTTTT
TRBV6-6	NA	NA	TRBJ1-3	CASCGASGNTIYF	TGTGCCAGCTGCGGGGCCTCTGGAAACACCATATATTTT
TRBV4-2	TRBD1	NA	TRBJ2-3	CASSQVGQGSDTQYF	TGTGCCAGCAGCCAAGTCGGACAGGGGTCTGATACGCAGTATTTT
TRBV2	TRBD1	NA	TRBJ1-5	CASSGTGGNQPQHF	TGTGCCAGCAGTGGGACAGGGGGGAATCAGCCCCAGCATTTT
TRBV4-1	TRBD1	NA	TRBJ1-6	CASSQGGQGYSPLHF	TGCGCCAGCAGCCAAGGGGGACAGGGCTATTCACCCCTCCACTTT
TRBV5-8	NA	few	TRBJ1-1	CASSSTGQEAFF	TGTGCCAGCAGCTCCACTGGGCAGGAAGCTTTCTTT
TRBV24-1	TRBD2	once	TRBJ2-3	CATSDAGDTDTQYF	TGTGCCACCAGTGACGCGGGGGACACAGATACGCAGTATTTT
TRBV4-2	NA	NA	TRBJ2-1	CASSQVASSSYNEQFF	TGTGCCAGCAGCCAAGTGGCCTCTAGCTCCTACAATGAGCAGTTCTTC
TRBV27	NA	once	TRBJ2-1	CASSWGRDEQFF	TGTGCCAGCAGTTGGGGGCGCGATGAGCAGTTCTTC
TRBV6-2/TRBV6-3	NA	NA	TRBJ2-3	CASSNSVDTQYF	TGTGCCAGCAGCAATAGCGTAGATACGCAGTATTTT
TRBV5-1	TRBD1	NA	TRBJ2-1	CASRTDRGFDEQFF	TGCGCCAGCAGGACCGACAGGGGGTTTGATGAGCAGTTCTTC
TRBV3-1/TRBV3-2	NA	NA	TRBJ1-6	CASSTNRASNSPLHF	TGTGCCAGCAGCACGAACAGGGCGTCCAATTCACCCCTCCACTTT
TRBV28	TRBD1	few	TRBJ1-2	CASSSYPQGYYGYTF	TGTGCCAGCAGTTCCTATCCACAGGGGTACTATGGCTACACCTTC
TRBV6-1	TRBD1	few	TRBJ1-3	CASSESVTGGFGNTIYF	TGTGCCAGCAGTGAATCGGTGACAGGGGGCTTTGGAAACACCATATATTTT
TRBV6-5	NA	NA	TRBJ1-1	CASSKLRGTEAFF	TGTGCCAGCAGTAAATTGAGGGGGACTGAAGCTTTCTTT
TRBV28	TRBD1	NA	TRBJ2-1	CASSQGQVGTGNEQFF	TGTGCCAGCAGTCAGGGACAGGTGGGGACCGGGAATGAGCAGTTCTTC
TRBV19	TRBD2	NA	TRBJ2-1	CATIAPGGNEQFF	TGTGCCACCATTGCCCCGGGGGGAAATGAGCAGTTCTTC
TRBV9	NA	NA	TRBJ2-2	CASSTAGFGELFF	TGTGCCAGCAGCACCGCGGGGTTCGGGGAGCTGTTTTTT
TRBV29-1	TRBD2	NA	TRBJ2-5	CSVSGGGEETQYF	TGCAGCGTCTCCGGGGGGGGAGAAGAGACCCAGTACTTC
TRBV19	TRBD1	NA	TRBJ2-5	CASSIGGTGRQETQYF	TGTGCCAGTAGTATAGGGGGGACAGGGCGACAAGAGACCCAGTACTTC
TRBV28	NA	NA	TRBJ1-2	CASTRGGGDYGYTF	TGTGCCAGCACTAGGGGGGGAGGGGACTATGGCTACACCTTC
TRBV7-8	TRBD2	NA	TRBJ2-3	CASSFLAGGGDTQYF	TGTGCCAGCAGCTTTTTAGCGGGGGGGGGAGATACGCAGTATTTT
TRBV6-1	TRBD1	once	TRBJ1-1	CASPGTANTEAFF	TGTGCCAGCCCCGGGACAGCGAACACTGAAGCTTTCTTT
TRBV21-1	NA	NA	TRBJ2-5	CASSIPGTGGPEETQYF	TGTGCCAGCAGCATTCCTGGGACAGGGGGTCCAGAAGAGACCCAGTACTTC
TRBV10-1	NA	NA	TRBJ2-2	CASSPQGSAGELFF	TGCGCCAGCAGCCCCCAGGGGAGCGCCGGGGAGCTGTTTTTT
TRBV19	NA	NA	TRBJ1-5	CASSPSTGDNQPQHF	TGTGCCAGTAGTCCATCGACGGGGGACAATCAGCCCCAGCATTTT
TRBV7-9	TRBD2	NA	TRBJ2-5	CASSLLAGAYQETQYF	TGTGCCAGCAGCTTACTAGCGGGGGCCTACCAAGAGACCCAGTACTTC
TRBV5-4	TRBD1	few	TRBJ1-5	CASSRDRGSNQPQHF	TGTGCCAGCAGCCGAGACAGGGGCAGCAATCAGCCCCAGCATTTT
TRBV19	NA	NA	TRBJ1-6	CASTQGVNDNSPLHF	TGTGCCAGTACCCAAGGGGTCAATGATAATTCACCCCTCCACTTT
TRBV5-1	TRBD2	NA	TRBJ2-5	CASSSQGTSGVRGETQYF	TGCGCCAGCAGCTCCCAGGGGACTAGCGGGGTCCGGGGGGAGACCCAGTACTTC
TRBV6-5	NA	NA	TRBJ1-1	CATMRVGEVAFF	TGTGCCACCATGAGGGTAGGGGAGGTAGCTTTCTTT